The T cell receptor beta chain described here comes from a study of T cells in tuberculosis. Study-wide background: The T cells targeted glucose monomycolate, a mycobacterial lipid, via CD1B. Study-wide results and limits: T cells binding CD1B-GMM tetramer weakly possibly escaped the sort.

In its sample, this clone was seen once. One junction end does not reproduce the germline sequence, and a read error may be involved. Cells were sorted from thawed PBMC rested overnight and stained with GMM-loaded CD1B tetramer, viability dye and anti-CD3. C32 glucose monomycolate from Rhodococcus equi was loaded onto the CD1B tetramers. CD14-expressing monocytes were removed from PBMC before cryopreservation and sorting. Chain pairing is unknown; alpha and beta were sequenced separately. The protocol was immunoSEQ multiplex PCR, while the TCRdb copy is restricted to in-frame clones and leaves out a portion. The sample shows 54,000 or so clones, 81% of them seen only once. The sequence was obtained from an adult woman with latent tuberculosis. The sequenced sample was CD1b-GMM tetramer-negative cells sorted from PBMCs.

Here the CDR3 DNA reads TGTGCTAGTGGTTTGGGGACTAGCGGGAGCACCGATACGCAGTATTTT. Translation gives CASGLGTSGSTDTQYF. The rearrangement links TRBV12-5 to TRBJ2-3; TRBD2 matches at 13 bases. The germline V gene has CDR1 LGHNT and CDR2 FRNRAP. This CDR3 region has 16 residues.